The 8 T cell receptor beta chains below come from one sample, sequenced in a study of T cell repertoires in cytomegalovirus infection. TCRdb processed the reads anew with MiXCR; each CDR3 protein has one entry. Counted here are 350,000 to 400,000 distinct CDR3 sequences, about 35% occurring once; the ten biggest clones make up 13%. These TCRs' antigens remain unknown. The input for sequencing was cultured PBMCs, taken from culture after CMV antigen stimulation. The receptors were sampled from a human donor in good health (CMV status not recorded). Some clones in this sample may be carry-over from other donors' samples.

V and J are TRBV14 and TRBJ2-3, with a possible D match to TRBD2 (6 bases). Per germline, CDR1 SGHDN and CDR2 FVKESK. V shed 3 bases and J shed 6 bases, with 22 bases lying between them. The length of the CDR3 is 17 residues. For the CDR3, the DNA is TGTGCCAGCAGCCACAGGTTTGCGGGAAGACTGTCGGATACGCAGTATTTT. This codes for CASSHRFAGRLSDTQYF.

This clonotype has ten or more counts. This chain connects TRBV7-2 to TRBJ2-3, with TRBD2 matching 11 bases. After removal of 5 bases from V and 6 bases from J, the junction contained 7 bases not matched to a gene. Germline V lookup: CDR1 SGHTA, CDR2 FQGNSA. The CDR3 has 15 residues. Here the CDR3 reads CASSLSGRGRDTQYF. CDR3 sequence (DNA): TGTGCCAGCAGCCTTAGCGGGAGGGGCCGGGATACGCAGTATTTT.

The CDR3 DNA sequence: TGCAGCGTTGAGGGACAGAGCTATGGCTACACCTTC. Translating gives CSVEGQSYGYTF. The chain joins TRBV29-1 to TRBJ1-2; 7 bases match TRBD1. V gave up 3 bases and J gave up 4 bases; unmatched junction bases: 2. The CDR3 extends over 12 amino acids. From germline, CDR1 is SQVTM and CDR2 ANQGSEA. Based on the CDR3 plus reference TRBV29-1 and TRBJ1-2, the full variable domain is SAVISQKPSRDICQRGTSLTIQCQVDSQVTMMFWYRQQPGQSLTLIATANQGSEATYESGFVIDKFPISRPNLTFSTLTVSNMSPEDSSIYLCSVEGQSYGYTFGSGTRLTVV.

This clonotype has a handful of counts. This chain joins TRBV7-2 and TRBJ2-1; 8 bases match TRBD2. This CDR3 spans 14 amino acids. Germline assignment: CDR1 SGHTA and CDR2 FQGNSA. After removal of 3 bases from V and 7 bases from J, the junction contained 5 bases not matched to a gene. CDR3 in DNA: TGTGCCAGCAGCTTCAGCGGGAGACGTAATGAGCAGTTCTTC. Protein sequence: CASSFSGRRNEQFF.

The rearrangement links TRBV15 to TRBJ2-1; 9 nucleotides align to TRBD2. V lost 0 bases and J lost 6; bases outside the gene matches: 12. CDR1 and CDR2 from the germline V gene are LNHNV and YYDKDF (reference sequence). This CDR3 is built from 18 residues. The CDR3 spells CATSRDTLAGWWGNEQFF. CDR3 in DNA: TGTGCCACCAGCAGAGATACGCTAGCGGGATGGTGGGGCAATGAGCAGTTCTTC. Full variable domain (remainder filled in from reference TRBV15 and TRBJ2-1): DAMVIQNPRYQVTQFGKPVTLSCSQTLNHNVMYWYQQKSSQAPKLLFHYYDKDFNNEADTPDNFQSRRPNTSFCFLDIRSPGLGDTAMYLCATSRDTLAGWWGNEQFFGPGTRLTVL.

The chain joins TRBV7-1 to TRBJ2-5; the match to TRBD2 covers 8 bases. TRBV7-1 is filed as an ORF, its function uncertain. This CDR3 contains 15 residues. J gave up 2 bases and V 2 bases, and 4 bases lay outside the gene matches. The CDR3 coding sequence is TGTGCCAGCAGCTCAACGGCGGGAGGTCAAGAGACCCAGTACTTC. Translated: CASSSTAGGQETQYF.

Note on this clonotype: A clone one base away is much larger, so this may be a read error. The chain has TRBV7-2 and TRBJ1-1; 9 bases agree with TRBD1. V shed 7 bases, J shed 7 bases, and the junction held 10 bases outside the gene matches. The CDR3 runs to 14 residues. Germline V lookup: CDR1 SGHTA, CDR2 FQGNSA. The DNA of the CDR3 is TGTGCCAGCATAGGGACAGGGAGGGTCAATGAAGCTTTCTTT. Translated, it gives CASIGTGRVNEAFF.

CDR3 nucleotide sequence: TGTGCCAGCAGCATGAGGGACAGTGGGAGCAATCAGCCCCAGCATTTT. Amino acid sequence: CASSMRDSGSNQPQHF. The J gene is TRBJ1-5, the V gene TRBV5-8, with 7 bases fitting TRBD1. The CDR3 totals 16 residues. Trimming cost V 4 bases and J 1 base; bases outside gene matches: 8. Germline CDR1 SGHTS, CDR2 YDEGEE.